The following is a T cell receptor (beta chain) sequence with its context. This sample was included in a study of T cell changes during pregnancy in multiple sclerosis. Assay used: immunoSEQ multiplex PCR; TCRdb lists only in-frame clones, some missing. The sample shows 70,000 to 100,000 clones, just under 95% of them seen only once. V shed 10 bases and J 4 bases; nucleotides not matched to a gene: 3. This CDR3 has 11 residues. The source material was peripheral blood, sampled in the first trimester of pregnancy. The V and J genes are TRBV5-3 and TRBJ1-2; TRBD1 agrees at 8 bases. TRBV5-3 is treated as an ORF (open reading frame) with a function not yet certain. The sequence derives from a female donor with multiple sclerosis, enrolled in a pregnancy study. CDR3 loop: CAETGGYGYTF. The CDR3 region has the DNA TGTGCCGAAACAGGGGGCTATGGCTACACCTTC.